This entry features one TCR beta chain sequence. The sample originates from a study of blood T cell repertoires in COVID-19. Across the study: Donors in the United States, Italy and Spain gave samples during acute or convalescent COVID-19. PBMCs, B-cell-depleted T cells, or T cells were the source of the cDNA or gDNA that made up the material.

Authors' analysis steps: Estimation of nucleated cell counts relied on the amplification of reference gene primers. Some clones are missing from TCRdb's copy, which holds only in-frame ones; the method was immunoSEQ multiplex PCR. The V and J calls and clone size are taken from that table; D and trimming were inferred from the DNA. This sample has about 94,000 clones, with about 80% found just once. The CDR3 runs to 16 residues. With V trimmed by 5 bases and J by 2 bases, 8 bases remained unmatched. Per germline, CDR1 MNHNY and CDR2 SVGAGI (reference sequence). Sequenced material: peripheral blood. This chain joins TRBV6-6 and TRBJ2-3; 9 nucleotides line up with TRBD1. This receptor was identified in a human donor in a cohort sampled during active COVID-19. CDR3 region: CASSPHRGRTTDTQYF. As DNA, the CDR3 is TGTGCCAGCAGTCCCCACAGGGGGCGGACCACAGATACGCAGTATTTT.